This section outlines one TCR beta chain sequence together with its context. As yet, its antigen is unknown. The data were produced by immunoSEQ multiplex PCR, yet TCRdb's version contains in-frame clones alone and is incomplete. The sample consists of about 26,000 clones, about 84% of them appearing once. Germline values: CDR1 SGHDN, CDR2 FVKESK. This CDR3 is built from 11 residues. Trimming cost V 5 bases and J 4 bases, with 3 bases left between them. This record comes from a study of vaccination effects on CD4 cells after COVID-19. In the ViraFEST assay, antigen-specific CD4+ clonotypes were identified by expansion after peptide-pool stimulation. An approximately ten-day culture period preceded the isolation of CD4+ T cells. Between March and December 2020, the person had a SARS-CoV-2 infection that PCR confirmed.

This specimen was CD4+ T cells from PBMCs cultured with HCoV-NL63 spike peptides, taken before COVID-19 vaccination. The V gene is TRBV14, the J gene TRBJ2-1; no clear D gene. This clonotype originated in a human donor who had a prior SARS-CoV-2 infection. The CDR3 loop reads CASSTYNEQFF. In DNA, the CDR3 is TGTGCCAGCAGCACTTACAATGAGCAGTTCTTC.